One sample yielded the 20 T cell receptor beta chains listed below, sequenced in a study of patients and donors after allogeneic stem cell transplantation. Each CDR3 protein is one row after TCRdb ran MiXCR on the RT-PCR reads. The repertoire holds some 880,000 distinct CDR3 sequences, with about a sixth as singletons. Sample: blood, either unsorted or a sorted T cell fraction (not recorded which). The receptor source for this set is a human donor who was either an allogeneic HSCT recipient or a stem cell or donor lymphocyte infusion donor (not recorded which). It is not recorded whose cells these are; they may come from a transplant donor.

The sample holds a few counts of this clonotype. The V call is TRBV12-3 or TRBV12-4, the J call TRBJ2-7; 9 nucleotides agree with TRBD2. CDR3 size: 14 residues. V was pared by 3 bases and J by 5 bases, with 5 bases of the junction left unmatched. The CDR3 region is CASSLPSGNHEQYF. The CDR3 coding sequence is TGTGCCAGCAGTTTGCCTAGCGGGAACCACGAGCAGTACTTC.

This clonotype has a handful of counts. A much larger clone lies one base from this, so it may be a read error. This sequence joins TRBV10-3 and TRBJ2-2, with D unresolved. V was clipped by 6 bases and J by 1 base, with 3 bases between them. This CDR3 spans 12 amino acids. Germline V gives CDR1 ENHRY, CDR2 SYGVKD. This CDR3 is CAIRENTGELFF. The CDR3 DNA reads TGTGCCATCAGGGAGAACACCGGGGAGCTGTTTTTT.

This clonotype was observed a few times. The chain uses TRBV6-1 and TRBJ1-1, with unresolved D. V shed 5 bases and J shed 7 bases, with 26 bases lying between them. The CDR3 extends over 17 amino acids. Germline values: CDR1 MNHNS, CDR2 SASEGT. CDR3 nucleotides: TGTGCCAGCAGTAGCCGGTTGGGCTTGCATCAACGGGATGAAGCTTTCTTT. It translates to CASSSRLGLHQRDEAFF.

V gene TRBV11-1 combines with J gene TRBJ2-1, with a tentative D call TRBD1 (6 bases). The CDR3 is made up of 19 amino acids. CDR1 and CDR2 from the germline V gene are SGHAT and FQDESV (reference sequence). The V end lost 1 base, the J end lost 3 bases, and 22 bases lay between the germline ends. The CDR3 nucleotides read TGTGCCAGCAGCTTAGGGAAGGGGGACAACTCCTACTTCTACAATGAGCAGTTCTTC. Translating it yields CASSLGKGDNSYFYNEQFF.

A word on this clonotype: This may be a read error, as it is one base from a much larger clone. The J gene is TRBJ2-3, the V gene TRBV4-2; 11 bases line up with TRBD1. Germline loops: CDR1 LGHNA, CDR2 YNFKEQ. This CDR3 has 17 amino acids. The CDR3 reads CASSQERTGGFTDMQYF. CDR3 DNA sequence: TGTGCCAGCAGCCAAGAAAGGACAGGGGGCTTCACAGATATGCAGTATTTT.

In its sample, this clonotype was seen many times. DNA for the CDR3: TGTGCCAGCAGCATAAGGACGGGGAACACTGAAGCTTTCTTT. It codes for CASSIRTGNTEAFF. The chain uses TRBV7-9 and TRBJ1-1; D not resolved. CDR1 and CDR2 from the germline V gene are SEHNR and FQNEAQ (reference sequence). V lost 5 bases to trimming and J lost 1 base, with 11 bases between them. This CDR3 comprises 14 residues.

This clonotype was seen more than once but under ten times. The rearrangement uses TRBV4-1 and TRBJ2-7; D is uncertain. Germline CDR1 is MGHRA and CDR2 is YSYEKL. CDR3 size: 13 residues. Trimming cost V 0 bases and J 4 bases, with 7 bases left between them. The CDR3 DNA sequence: TGCGCCAGCAGCCAAGAGGACGGATACGAGCAGTACTTC. As protein: CASSQEDGYEQYF.

A few counts support this clonotype. V and J are TRBV24-1 and TRBJ2-1, with unresolved D. This CDR3 is built from 13 residues. Germline V CDR1 and CDR2: KGHDR, SFDVKD. Trimming shortened V by 5 bases and J by 5 bases, and 9 bases separated the two germline ends. As DNA, the CDR3 is TGTGCCACCAGTGCCCCGGGCCACAATGAGCAGTTCTTC. Translation gives CATSAPGHNEQFF.

The J gene is TRBJ2-1, the V gene TRBV6-5; D not resolved. Trimming removed 0 bases at V and 6 bases at J, with 12 bases between. CDR1 and CDR2 from the germline V gene are MNHEY and SVGAGI. There are 15 residues in the CDR3. The DNA of the CDR3 is TGTGCCAGCAGTTACTCGAGTAGGGCAGGCAATGAGCAGTTCTTC. Translating gives CASSYSSRAGNEQFF.

This clonotype occurred many times. V is TRBV12-3 or TRBV12-4 and J is TRBJ1-1; 7 bases match TRBD1. This CDR3 is built from 15 residues. Germline trimming cut 5 bases from V and 4 bases from J; bases unmatched to any gene: 10. The CDR3 region is CASSPQGGLSTEAFF. The CDR3 DNA reads TGTGCCAGCAGTCCCCAGGGGGGTTTGAGCACTGAAGCTTTCTTT.

This clonotype has ten or more counts. The chain links TRBV10-3 to TRBJ2-7; D not resolved. Germline values: CDR1 ENHRY, CDR2 SYGVKD. Trimming stripped 8 bases from V and 2 bases from J, with 13 bases between. The CDR3 length is 13 residues. The DNA of the CDR3 is TGTGCCATCTCAACTCGACAAACCTACGAGCAGTACTTC. Its translation: CAISTRQTYEQYF.

This clonotype turned up a few times. The rearrangement uses TRBV6-1 and TRBJ1-1; D unresolved. The V gene lost 7 bases and the J gene lost 2 bases, with 14 bases spanning the gap. The V gene's germline CDR1 is MNHNS and CDR2 SASEGT. This CDR3 contains 14 residues. CDR3 nucleotides: TGTGCCAGCACCCTCGGTCGCCCTAACACTGAAGCTTTCTTT. This gives the protein CASTLGRPNTEAFF.

This rearrangement joins TRBV12-3 or TRBV12-4 to TRBJ1-2; D is ambiguous. This CDR3 contains 16 residues. Between the trimmed V and J ends, which lost 3 bases and 7 bases, there was a span of 21 bases. CDR3 DNA sequence: TGTGCCAGCAGTTTTAGGCCCCCGGGCGAAAGGTCTGGCTACACCTTC. Translation: CASSFRPPGERSGYTF.

In this sample, this clonotype turned up a few times. The rearrangement joins TRBV9 to TRBJ1-1; 8 positions match TRBD1. This CDR3 is built from 14 residues. Germline V gene lookup returns CDR1 SGDLS and CDR2 YYNGEE. After removal of 3 bases from V and 5 bases from J, the junction contained 6 bases not matched to a gene. This CDR3 reads CASSAGQGFTEAFF. The CDR3 region has the DNA TGTGCCAGCAGCGCCGGACAGGGCTTTACTGAAGCTTTCTTT.

The V call is TRBV12-5, the J call TRBJ2-2, with TRBD1 identical over 9 bases. From germline, CDR1 is LGHNT and CDR2 FRNRAP. The CDR3 spans 14 residues. V lost 7 bases to trimming and J lost 5 bases; unmatched junction nucleotides: 5. The CDR3 DNA reads as TGTGCTAGTGCCTGGACAGGGGATACCGGGGAGCTGTTTTTT. Its translation: CASAWTGDTGELFF.

The V and J genes are TRBV4-1 and TRBJ1-5, with D perhaps matching TRBD1 (5 bases). V lost 4 bases and J 4 bases, leaving 17 bases between the germline ends. Per germline, CDR1 MGHRA and CDR2 YSYEKL. CDR3 size: 16 residues. Here the CDR3 DNA reads TGCGCCAGCAGCCCGATTCCAGGGCAGATAAATCAGCCCCAGCATTTT. This translates into CASSPIPGQINQPQHF.

The chain carries TRBV28 and TRBJ2-1; D is undetermined. Germline assignment: CDR1 MDHEN and CDR2 SYDVKM. V was pared by 2 bases and J by 2 bases, with 7 bases between. This CDR3 has 14 residues. CDR3 protein: CASSLLPTYNEQFF. The CDR3 region has the DNA TGTGCCAGCAGTTTACTCCCGACCTACAATGAGCAGTTCTTC.

This chain joins TRBV9 and TRBJ2-5, with TRBD2 matching 8 bases. J gave up 4 bases and V 2 bases, and 13 bases lay outside the gene matches. CDR1 and CDR2 from the germline V gene are SGDLS and YYNGEE. The CDR3 extends over 17 amino acids. The chain's CDR3 is CASSVDDGTRWLETQYF. In nucleotides, the CDR3 is TGTGCCAGCAGCGTGGATGACGGGACTAGGTGGTTAGAGACCCAGTACTTC.

This chain connects TRBV2 to TRBJ2-3; TRBD2 might be the D (6 bases). The CDR3 is 12 amino acids. CDR1 and CDR2 (germline): SNHLY, FYNNEI. Trimming left V 7 bases short and J 14 bases short, with 19 bases between. CDR3 in amino acids: CASTRGLVERYF. The CDR3 DNA reads TGTGCCAGCACTAGGGGACTCGTTGAAAGGTATTTT. Combining the CDR3 with reference TRBV2 and TRBJ2-3 gives the whole variable domain EPEVTQTPSHQVTQMGQEVILRCVPISNHLYFYWYRQILGQKVEFLVSFYNNEISEKSEIFDDQFSVERPDGSNFTLKIRSTKLEDSAMYFCASTRGLVERYFGPGTRLTVL.

This clonotype was observed a handful of times. This chain joins TRBV5-1 and TRBJ2-7; a weak D match, TRBD2 (5 bases). This CDR3 spans 13 amino acids. From germline, CDR1 is SGHRS and CDR2 YFSETQ. The V and J ends lost 7 bases and 7 bases respectively, with 18 bases between them. CDR3 sequence reads: CASRHPGVEEQYF. CDR3 coding DNA: TGCGCCAGCCGCCATCCCGGGGTTGAAGAGCAGTACTTC. The full variable domain, in which reference TRBV5-1 and TRBJ2-7 provide the parts outside the CDR3, is KAGVTQTPRYLIKTRGQQVTLSCSPISGHRSVSWYQQTPGQGLQFLFEYFSETQRNKGNFPGRFSGRQFSNSRSEMNVSTLELGDSALYLCASRHPGVEEQYFGPGTRLTVT.